This record covers a single T cell receptor (beta chain). Its antigen is unidentified. This entry belongs to a study of cytomegalovirus exposure and HLA in healthy donors. Overall study: Roughly 80 million unique TCRs from HLA-typed donors were held in an early data release.

The ends lost 5 bases at V and 2 bases at J; junction bases unmatched: 12. The CDR3 sequence is 17 residues long. CDR1 is LNHNV and CDR2 is YYDKDF in the germline V gene (reference sequence). The PCR made use of 60 Vbeta and 13 Jbeta primers. In the original analysis: In a later analysis, some 10 million of 83 million or so unique beta chains occurred in at least two donors. The method was immunoSEQ multiplex PCR; TCRdb's version includes in-frame clones alone and lacks a portion of them. V and J calls and clone size follow that table, whereas D and trimming were derived from the DNA. The repertoire holds more than 140,000 clones, with roughly 82% as singletons. Study-level findings and limits: Among TCR sequences, most were rare, though some public TCRs appeared in many donors.

Sample: PBMCs. This sequence joins TRBV15 and TRBJ2-7; TRBD2 matches at 10 bases. This clonotype originated in a man between 25 and 39 years old in good health and CMV-seropositive. CDR3 sequence: CATSPRRIAGGTYEQYF. The CDR3 DNA reads TGTGCCACCAGCCCCAGGAGGATAGCGGGAGGAACCTACGAGCAGTACTTC. The full variable domain, its missing parts supplied by reference TRBV15 and TRBJ2-7, is DAMVIQNPRYQVTQFGKPVTLSCSQTLNHNVMYWYQQKSSQAPKLLFHYYDKDFNNEADTPDNFQSRRPNTSFCFLDIRSPGLGDTAMYLCATSPRRIAGGTYEQYFGPGTRLTVT.